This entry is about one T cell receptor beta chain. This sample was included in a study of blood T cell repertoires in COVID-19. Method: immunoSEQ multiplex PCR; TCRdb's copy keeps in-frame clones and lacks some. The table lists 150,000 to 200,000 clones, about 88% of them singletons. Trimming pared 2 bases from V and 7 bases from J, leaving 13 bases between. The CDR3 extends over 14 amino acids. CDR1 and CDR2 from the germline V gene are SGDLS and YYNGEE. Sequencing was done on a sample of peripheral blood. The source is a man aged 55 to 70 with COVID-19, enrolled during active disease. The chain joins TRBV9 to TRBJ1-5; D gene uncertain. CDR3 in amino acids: CASSVEGNFQPQHF. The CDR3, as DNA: TGTGCCAGCAGCGTCGAGGGAAACTTCCAGCCCCAGCATTTT.